Following are 12 T cell receptor beta chains from one sample sequenced in a study of shared clonotypes between healthy human individuals. Here immunoSEQ multiplex PCR was the method, and the copy in TCRdb shows in-frame clones only, minus some. The table records fewer than 3 million clones, around 92% of them present only once. The specimen was naive CD4+ T cells from PBMCs. Subset indicated: CD45RA+ positively selected. The receptors shown here come from a man aged 18 to 30 in good health. Some clones in this sample may be carry-over from other donors' samples.

The chain is built from TRBV6-6 and TRBJ1-1, with a weak D call TRBD1 (6 bases). The CDR3 spans 13 residues. V lost 3 bases to trimming and J lost 5 bases, with 10 bases between them. Per germline, CDR1 MNHNY and CDR2 SVGAGI (reference sequence). CDR3 loop: CASSYNRETEAFF. The DNA for the CDR3 is TGTGCCAGCAGTTATAACAGGGAGACTGAAGCTTTCTTT.

Only one count was recorded for this clone. CDR3 in DNA: TGTGCCAGCAGCTCCAGAACTAGCGGAAGCACAGATACGCAGTATTTT. Its protein is CASSSRTSGSTDTQYF. This chain links TRBV11-3 with TRBJ2-3, with 8 bases aligning to TRBD2. Trimming took 4 bases from V and 0 from J; bases not matched to a gene: 6. Germline loops: CDR1 SGHNT, CDR2 YENEEA. CDR3 length: 16 amino acids. The full variable domain, in which reference TRBV11-3 and TRBJ2-3 provide the parts outside the CDR3, is EAGVVQSPRYKIIEKKQPVAFWCNPISGHNTLYWYLQNLGQGPELLIRYENEEAVDDSQLPKDRFSAERLKGVDSTLKIQPAELGDSAVYLCASSSRTSGSTDTQYFGPGTRLTVL.

The chain carries TRBV27 and TRBJ2-5, with D possibly matching TRBD2 (6 bases). The CDR3 is 14 amino acids. Trimming left V 2 bases short and J 4 bases short, with 11 bases between. CDR1 and CDR2 from the germline V gene are MNHEY and SMNVEV (reference sequence). CDR3 residues: CASSLAGIGETQYF. DNA of the CDR3: TGTGCCAGCAGTTTAGCGGGGATAGGAGAGACCCAGTACTTC.

The chain couples TRBV10-3 to TRBJ2-3; weak D call: TRBD1 (5 bases). CDR1 is ENHRY and CDR2 is SYGVKD in the germline V gene. Trimming took 4 bases from V and 3 from J, leaving 11 bases between them. There are 14 residues in the CDR3. This CDR3 reads CAISGRERTDTQYF. CDR3 in DNA: TGTGCCATCAGTGGCAGGGAAAGGACAGATACGCAGTATTTT.

A single count supports this clone. The rearrangement uses TRBV6-1 and TRBJ1-4, with 7 bases lining up with TRBD1. Trimming removed 4 bases from V and 5 bases from J; junction bases left unmatched: 4. The CDR3 is 14 residues long. CDR1 MNHNS and CDR2 SASEGT come from the germline V gene. For the CDR3, the DNA is TGTGCCAGCAGTGTGACAGGGAAGAATGAAAAACTGTTTTTT. Translating it yields CASSVTGKNEKLFF.

This chain links TRBV7-2 with TRBJ2-3; D call uncertain. This CDR3 spans 15 amino acids. V gave up 1 base and J gave up 1 base, with 9 bases separating them. The V gene's germline CDR1 is SGHTA and CDR2 FQGNSA. For the CDR3, the DNA is TGTGCCAGCAGCTTAGGTGAGGTGGGCACAGATACGCAGTATTTT. This encodes CASSLGEVGTDTQYF.

This clone was recorded only once. The chain combines TRBV28 with TRBJ2-2, with D possibly being TRBD2 (6 bases). The CDR3 contains 16 residues. Germline loops: CDR1 MDHEN, CDR2 SYDVKM. Trimming took 7 bases from V and 0 from J, leaving 15 bases between them. CDR3 region: CASTSVGGSNTGELFF. The CDR3 nucleotides are TGTGCCAGCACCTCCGTGGGGGGTTCGAACACCGGGGAGCTGTTTTTT.

The rearrangement uses TRBV18 and TRBJ2-5; D gene uncertain. This CDR3 is built from 15 residues. Germline V CDR1 and CDR2: KGHSH, LQKENI. Trimming removed 5 bases at V and 4 bases at J, with 17 bases between. This CDR3 reads CASSTDPQRRETQYF. DNA of the CDR3: TGTGCCAGCTCAACGGATCCCCAGCGCCGAGAGACCCAGTACTTC.

This clone was counted a few times. The chain uses TRBV7-6 and TRBJ1-1; D uncertain. Germline CDR1 reads SGHVS; CDR2 reads FNYEAQ. The CDR3 is made up of 13 amino acids. Deletions cut 1 base from V and 1 base from J, with 4 bases between. The CDR3 DNA sequence: TGTGCCAGCAGCTTAGACCAGAACACTGAAGCTTTCTTT. Protein product: CASSLDQNTEAFF. The variable domain in full, completed from reference TRBV7-6 and TRBJ1-1, reads GAGVSQSPRYKVTKRGQDVALRCDPISGHVSLYWYRQALGQGPEFLTYFNYEAQQDKSGLPNDRFSAERPEGSISTLTIQRTEQRDSAMYRCASSLDQNTEAFFGQGTRLTVV.

V gene TRBV7-3 combines with J gene TRBJ2-5, with no clear D. The CDR3 is 15 residues long. Looked up from germline, CDR1 is SGHTA and CDR2 is FQGTGA. Deletions cut 5 bases from V and 1 base from J, with 14 bases between. The CDR3 DNA reads as TGTGCCAGCAGCACCTCAGGCTACCCCCAAGAGACCCAGTACTTC. It codes for CASSTSGYPQETQYF.

The chain uses TRBV28 and TRBJ2-1, with 8 bases matching TRBD2. V shed 10 bases, J shed 5 bases, and the junction held 16 bases outside the gene matches. CDR1 is MDHEN and CDR2 is SYDVKM in the germline V gene. This CDR3 spans 16 amino acids. The CDR3 here is CATVNLASGSNNEQFF. The CDR3 DNA reads as TGTGCCACGGTGAACCTGGCCAGCGGGAGTAACAATGAGCAGTTCTTC.

The gene calls are TRBV7-9 and TRBJ2-7; TRBD1 matches 9 bases. The length of the CDR3 is 15 residues. Germline loops: CDR1 SEHNR, CDR2 FQNEAQ (reference sequence). V was clipped by 2 bases and J by 1 base; unmatched bases: 3. CDR3 amino acids: CASSLQGTGSYEQYF. The CDR3 DNA sequence: TGTGCCAGCAGCTTACAAGGGACAGGGTCCTACGAGCAGTACTTC.